This TCR beta chain appears in the sequencing data of a study of cytomegalovirus exposure and HLA in healthy donors. Study-level results: There were several of the most significant clusters that appeared linked to common viral pathogens in a later analysis. Researchers left out some V segments, among them TRBV6-2 and TRBV6-3, as indistinguishable.

Trimming at V came to 5 bases and at J to 4 bases, leaving 17 bases not matched to a gene. Per the germline V gene, CDR1 is SGHRS and CDR2 is YFSETQ. The CDR3 is 19 amino acids. PCR amplification relied on 60 Vbeta primers (plus 13 Jbeta primers). TCRdb's copy holds only in-frame clones and misses some; the assay was immunoSEQ multiplex PCR. The data show 150,000 to 200,000 clones, roughly 76% seen once. As concerns this clone: Its antigen is unidentified.

The rearrangement uses TRBV5-1 and TRBJ2-1, with TRBD2 identical over 11 bases. Sequencing was carried out using PBMCs. This TCR derives from a man between 60 and 75 years old in good health and CMV-seronegative. The CDR3 loop is CASSLIPDRLAGSYNEQFF. For the CDR3, the DNA is TGCGCCAGCAGTTTGATCCCCGACAGACTAGCGGGATCTTACAATGAGCAGTTCTTC.